These 7 T cell receptor beta chains originate from one sample sequenced in a study of Ad26.COV2.S vaccination and SARS-CoV-2 variants. Stated treatment: around 19 received Ad26.COV2.S at low or high dose, single or two shots; several received placebo; per-sample allocation not given. Sampling happened 63 days after the first vaccine or placebo injection. The table came from immunoSEQ multiplex PCR; TCRdb's copy has only in-frame clones and leaves some out. This table holds 400,000 to 500,000 clones, 80% to 90% found once. This material consisted of peripheral blood, taken in a trial of Ad26.COV2.S vaccine versus placebo. Every receptor here comes from a person between 18 and 65 years old who received the Ad26.COV2.S COVID-19 vaccine or a placebo.

The count of this clone is one. The CDR3: CATSRGIAAYNEQFF. CDR3 coding DNA: TGTGCCACCAGCAGAGGAATAGCGGCATACAATGAGCAGTTCTTC. The chain recombines TRBV15 with TRBJ2-1, with a possible D match to TRBD2 (6 bases). Germline V gene lookup returns CDR1 LNHNV and CDR2 YYDKDF (reference sequence). CDR3 length: 15 amino acids. Trimming pared 1 base from V and 4 bases from J, leaving 11 bases between.

The V and J genes are TRBV4-3 and TRBJ2-6; D is perhaps TRBD1 (6 bases). V was clipped by 0 bases and J by 13 bases, with 13 bases between them. CDR1 and CDR2 from the germline V gene are LGHNA and YSLEER. The CDR3 runs to 14 residues. CDR3 loop: CASSQETPGAVLTF. CDR3 DNA: TGCGCCAGCAGCCAAGAGACCCCAGGGGCAGTCCTGACTTTC.

The DNA for the CDR3 is TGTGCCAGCAGCGTATGGGCGGGGGACGCCGGGGAGCTGTTTTTT. This sequence encodes CASSVWAGDAGELFF. The J gene is TRBJ2-2, the V gene TRBV9; the match to TRBD2 covers 7 bases. The CDR3 loop spans 15 amino acids. V was pared by 1 base and J by 6 bases, with 6 bases of the junction left unmatched. Germline V gene data show CDR1 as SGDLS and CDR2 as YYNGEE.

The CDR3 region is CASSPTNGDEQFF. CDR3 sequence (DNA): TGTGCCAGCAGTCCAACCAACGGGGACGAGCAGTTCTTC. The chain links TRBV6-5 to TRBJ2-1, with D possibly called TRBD1 or TRBD2 (5 bases each). V lost 5 bases, J lost 10 bases, and 15 bases lay in between. This CDR3 is 13 amino acids long. Per germline, CDR1 MNHEY and CDR2 SVGAGI.

The chain has TRBV19 and TRBJ1-4, with D uncertain. The V gene lost 9 bases and the J gene lost 3 bases, with 14 bases spanning the gap. In germline, CDR1 is LNHDA, CDR2 SQIVND (reference sequence). CDR3 length equals 14 residues. The CDR3 nucleotides read TGTGCCAGCACCCCAACGTTTGCTAATGAAAAACTGTTTTTT. Its translation is CASTPTFANEKLFF. Using reference TRBV19 and TRBJ1-4 for the parts outside the CDR3, the full variable domain is DGGITQSPKYLFRKEGQNVTLSCEQNLNHDAMYWYRQDPGQGLRLIYYSQIVNDFQKGDIAEGYSVSREKKESFPLTVTSAQKNPTAFYLCASTPTFANEKLFFGSGTQLSVL.

This rearrangement joins TRBV4-1 to TRBJ2-3; 7 nucleotides agree with TRBD2. J gave up 2 bases and V 1 base, and 6 bases lay outside the gene matches. This CDR3 has 16 residues. Germline values: CDR1 MGHRA, CDR2 YSYEKL. This CDR3 reads CASSQVPAGHTDTQYF. CDR3 coding DNA: TGCGCCAGCAGCCAAGTGCCAGCGGGGCACACAGATACGCAGTATTTT.

This chain links TRBV6-6 with TRBJ1-5, with D perhaps TRBD1 (6 bases). There are 14 residues in the CDR3. In germline, CDR1 is MNHNY, CDR2 SVGAGI (reference sequence). Deletions cut 7 bases from V and 5 bases from J, with 15 bases between. The CDR3: CASTKQGRYQPQHF. CDR3 nucleotide sequence: TGTGCCAGCACCAAACAGGGAAGGTATCAGCCCCAGCATTTT.